Listed below are T cell receptor beta chains from one sample, sequenced in a study of Graves' ophthalmopathy and Graves' hyperthyroidism. MiXCR, applied by TCRdb to the multiplex PCR reads, yields one record per CDR3 protein. This sample yields about half a million distinct CDR3 sequences, of which roughly an eighth are seen a single time; roughly 10% belongs to the top ten. The material sequenced was blood. These TCRs come from a woman in her 30s with Graves' ophthalmopathy. Both conserved end residues are part of each CDR3. Each record gives: clone size, V gene, J gene, D gene, CDR3 protein, CDR3 DNA. The D gene is left open where the match is weak. Size tells how often a clone was seen (once, few, many) or the class of an expanded clone, and some rows leave it out.

many,TRBV7-2,TRBJ2-5,.,CASSLMGARETQYF,TGTGCCAGCAGCTTGATGGGGGCGCGGGAGACCCAGTACTTC
few,TRBV6-5,TRBJ1-5,.,CASSTSGGFQPQHF,TGTGCCAGCAGTACTAGCGGGGGGTTTCAGCCCCAGCATTTT
many,TRBV5-1,TRBJ2-5,TRBD2,CASSLVIAGETQYF,TGCGCCAGCAGCTTGGTGATAGCGGGAGAGACCCAGTACTTC
many,TRBV28,TRBJ1-3,.,CASRRQGTLTGNTIYF,TGTGCCAGCAGGCGCCAAGGGACATTAACTGGAAACACCATATATTTT
many,TRBV30,TRBJ1-5,TRBD1,CAWSAKDRGYQPQHF,TGTGCCTGGAGTGCTAAGGACAGGGGCTATCAGCCCCAGCATTTT
many,TRBV25-1,TRBJ2-7,.,CASSDTGTATYEQYF,TGTGCCAGCAGTGACACGGGGACGGCAACCTACGAGCAGTACTTC
few,TRBV4-1,TRBJ2-7,.,CASSLEPGLAYEQYF,TGCGCCAGCAGCCTAGAACCGGGACTTGCCTACGAGCAGTACTTC
many,TRBV28,TRBJ2-4,TRBD2,CASSLSGGGVNIQYF,TGTGCCAGCAGTTTATCGGGGGGAGGGGTAAACATTCAGTACTTC
many,TRBV20-1,TRBJ2-7,TRBD1,CSGTGPGLYEQYF,TGCAGTGGGACAGGCCCGGGGCTCTACGAGCAGTACTTC
many,TRBV19,TRBJ2-7,TRBD1,CASSIGTGGGEQYF,TGTGCCAGTAGTATCGGGACAGGGGGAGGTGAGCAGTACTTC
many,TRBV28,TRBJ2-2,.,CASSLLTRGNTGELFF,TGTGCCAGCAGTTTGCTTACAAGGGGCAACACCGGGGAGCTGTTTTTT
many,TRBV5-1,TRBJ2-7,TRBD2,CANSTGTTREQYF,TGCGCCAACAGCACCGGGACTACCCGGGAACAGTACTTC
many,TRBV7-8,TRBJ1-1,.,CASSFPQMNTEAFF,TGTGCCAGCAGCTTTCCACAAATGAACACTGAAGCTTTCTTT
many,TRBV7-2,TRBJ1-1,TRBD1,CASSLAYRGHWEAFF,TGTGCCAGCAGCTTAGCCTACAGGGGTCATTGGGAAGCTTTCTTT
.,TRBV7-8,TRBJ1-1,.,CASRPPGLNTEAFF,TGTGCCAGCAGGCCCCCAGGGCTGAACACTGAAGCTTTCTTT
many,TRBV12-3/TRBV12-4,TRBJ1-1,TRBD1,CASSLAGQGPKNTEAFF,TGTGCCAGCAGTTTAGCGGGACAGGGTCCCAAGAACACTGAAGCTTTCTTT